This TCR beta chain was sequenced for a study of cytomegalovirus exposure and HLA in healthy donors. Study-wide background: The approximately 110 validation repertoires, a later analysis reported, used the same platform as the 666 first-cohort repertoires. Study observations and caveats: Reportedly, diagnosis of cytomegalovirus status by the classifier showed high specificity and sensitivity. TCR clusters originating in the first cohort tended to co-occur in the approximately 120 validation repertoires, according to a later analysis.

A remark on this clone: Its specificity is not known.

Sequenced by immunoSEQ multiplex PCR; TCRdb stores in-frame clones only, minus some. The data hold approximately 300,000 clones, with 86% observed a single time. The CDR3 length is 15 residues. J gave up 4 bases and V 8 bases, and 9 bases lay outside the gene matches. In germline, CDR1 is SGHVS, CDR2 FNYEAQ. This receptor was identified in a woman aged 18-29 years in good health and CMV-seronegative. The chain joins TRBV7-6 to TRBJ2-7, with TRBD2 matching 12 bases. The sequencing sample was made of PBMCs. CDR3 DNA sequence: TGTGCCAGCGGGTCTCCGACTAGCGGGAGTTACGAGCAGTACTTC. It yields the protein CASGSPTSGSYEQYF.